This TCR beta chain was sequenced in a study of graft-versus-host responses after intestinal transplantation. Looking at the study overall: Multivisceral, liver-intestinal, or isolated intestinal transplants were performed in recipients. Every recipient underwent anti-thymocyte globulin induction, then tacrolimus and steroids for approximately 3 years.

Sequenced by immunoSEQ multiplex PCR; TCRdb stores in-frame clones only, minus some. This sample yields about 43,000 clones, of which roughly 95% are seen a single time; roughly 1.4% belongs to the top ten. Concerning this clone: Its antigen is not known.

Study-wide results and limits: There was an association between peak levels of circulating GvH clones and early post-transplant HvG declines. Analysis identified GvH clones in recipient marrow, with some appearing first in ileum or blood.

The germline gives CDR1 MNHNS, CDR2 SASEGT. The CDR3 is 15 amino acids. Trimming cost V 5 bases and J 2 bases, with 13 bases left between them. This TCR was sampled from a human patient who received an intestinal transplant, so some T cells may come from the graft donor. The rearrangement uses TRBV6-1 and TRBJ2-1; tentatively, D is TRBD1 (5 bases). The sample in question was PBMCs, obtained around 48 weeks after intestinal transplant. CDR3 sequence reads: CASSTFQGAYNEQFF. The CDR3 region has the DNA TGTGCCAGCAGTACGTTCCAAGGGGCCTACAATGAGCAGTTCTTC.